The 9 T cell receptor beta chains given below trace back to one sample, sequenced in a study of sequential checkpoint blockade in melanoma. The repertoire was sequenced with immunoSEQ multiplex PCR; TCRdb's copy has only in-frame clones and lacks some. The sample has about 12,000 clones, 21% seen once; the top ten hold approximately 6.5%. As to treatment: randomized to nivolumab then ipilimumab (arm A) or the reverse (arm B). Sequenced here: tumor tissue (inferred from file names), sampled from a patient given nivolumab and ipilimumab in sequence. These TCRs come from a human donor with melanoma.

The chain couples TRBV19 to TRBJ1-5; TRBD1 is a possible D gene (5 bases). This CDR3 is 15 amino acids long. The germline V gene encodes CDR1 LNHDA and CDR2 SQIVND (reference sequence). Trimming pared 7 bases from V and 1 base from J, leaving 14 bases between. The CDR3: CASMWGELSNQPQHF. DNA of the CDR3: TGTGCCAGTATGTGGGGGGAGTTAAGCAATCAGCCCCAGCATTTT.

This rearrangement joins TRBV11-3 to TRBJ1-4, with a weak D call TRBD1 (5 bases). The V gene's germline CDR1 is SGHNT and CDR2 YENEEA. The CDR3 runs 17 residues. V was trimmed by 4 bases and J by 7 bases, leaving 22 bases between them. CDR3 protein: CASSSRWPGTRSEKLFF. CDR3 DNA sequence: TGTGCCAGCAGCTCCCGGTGGCCGGGGACCCGGAGTGAAAAACTGTTTTTT.

V is TRBV6-8 and J is TRBJ1-1; no reliable D call. Trimming shortened V by 4 bases and J by 1 base, and 16 bases separated the two germline ends. Germline CDR1 is MNHGY and CDR2 is SAAAGT. The CDR3 is made up of 16 amino acids. In DNA, the CDR3 is TGTGCCAGCAGTTCCATCAGGTTCAGGACGAACACTGAAGCTTTCTTT. It translates to CASSSIRFRTNTEAFF.

This clone was seen a handful of times. V and J are TRBV12-5 and TRBJ2-1; D perhaps matches TRBD2 (6 bases). The CDR3 extends over 13 amino acids. In germline, CDR1 is LGHNT, CDR2 FRNRAP. Trimming shortened V by 9 bases and J by 3 bases, and 12 bases separated the two germline ends. The chain's CDR3 is CASSSGFYNEQFF. The CDR3 DNA is TGTGCTAGCAGTAGCGGATTCTACAATGAGCAGTTCTTC. The variable domain in full, with the rest retrieved from reference TRBV12-5 and TRBJ2-1, is DARVTQTPRHKVTEMGQEVTMRCQPILGHNTVFWYRQTMMQGLELLAYFRNRAPLDDSGMPKDRFSAEMPDATLATLKIQPSEPRDSAVYFCASSSGFYNEQFFGPGTRLTVL.

This clone was counted many times. The J gene is TRBJ1-5, the V gene TRBV6-8; tentatively, D is TRBD1 (5 bases). Between the trimmed V and J ends, which lost 3 bases and 9 bases, there was a span of 12 bases. This CDR3 has 13 amino acids. Germline V lookup: CDR1 MNHGY, CDR2 SAAAGT. DNA of the CDR3: TGTGCCAGCAGTTATGGCGAGGGGTGGCCCCAGCATTTT. Translated, it gives CASSYGEGWPQHF.

This clone was counted between two and nine times. The chain employs TRBV25-1 and TRBJ2-7, with D possibly being TRBD1 or TRBD2 (6 bases each). The CDR3 totals 14 residues. Germline CDR1 is MGHDK and CDR2 is SYGVNS. Trimming pared 6 bases from V and 0 bases from J, leaving 12 bases between. The CDR3 loop reads CASRGGLRSYEQYF. The CDR3 nucleotides are TGTGCCAGCAGAGGGGGACTCCGCTCCTACGAGCAGTACTTC.

This clone came up a few times. This sequence joins TRBV6-8 and TRBJ2-7; tentatively, D is TRBD1 (6 bases). Trimming removed 9 bases from V and 3 bases from J, with 24 bases in between. CDR1 MNHGY and CDR2 SAAAGT come from the germline V gene. CDR3 size: 16 residues. Here the CDR3 reads CASYLSLGALNYEQYF. The CDR3 DNA reads TGTGCCAGTTACCTCTCGCTGGGGGCGTTGAACTACGAGCAGTACTTC.

This clone was observed a few times. The genes are TRBV9 and TRBJ2-3, with TRBD1 matching 9 bases. CDR1 and CDR2 (germline): SGDLS, YYNGEE. Trimming cost V 3 bases and J 4 bases; bases outside gene matches: 9. This CDR3 has 16 residues. The CDR3 nucleotides read TGTGCCAGCAGCGCCACCGGGACAGGGAATGCAGATACGCAGTATTTT. It translates to CASSATGTGNADTQYF. Based on the CDR3 plus reference TRBV9 and TRBJ2-3, the full variable domain is DSGVTQTPKHLITATGQRVTLRCSPRSGDLSVYWYQQSLDQGLQFLIQYYNGEERAKGNILERFSAQQFPDLHSELNLSSLELGDSALYFCASSATGTGNADTQYFGPGTRLTVL.

The chain combines TRBV6-8 with TRBJ2-4, with 10 bases lining up with TRBD2. The germline CDR1 and CDR2 sequences are MNHGY and SAAAGT. V was clipped by 6 bases and J by 0 bases; unmatched bases: 5. The CDR3 runs to 16 residues. This chain's CDR3 is CASSLLAGLAKNIQYF. CDR3 DNA: TGTGCCAGCAGCCTACTAGCGGGGCTAGCCAAAAACATTCAGTACTTC.